The TCR beta chain under discussion was sequenced for a study of T-cell memory formation after mild COVID-19. One entry per CDR3 protein, called by TCRdb with MiXCR from the 5' RACE reads. The data hold under 450,000 distinct CDR3 sequences, with about 22% observed a single time. Regarding this clonotype: Its antigen remains unknown.

Findings of the study overall: A subset of responding clones appeared in pre-infection memory, suggesting cross-reactive memory joined.

This sequence originates from an adult woman who had mild COVID-19 (a few samples of this study predate the infection). Cell type and time point are not known. The sequencing input was PBMCs or a T cell subset sorted from them (not recorded which).

In DNA form, the CDR3 reads TGTGCCAGCAGCTTAGGCGAAGCGGAGACCCAGTACTTC. This encodes CASSLGEAETQYF. The rearrangement uses TRBV7-2 and TRBJ2-5; D remains ambiguous. Per germline, CDR1 SGHTA and CDR2 FQGNSA. CDR3 length: 13 amino acids. The germline V and J ends were trimmed by 1 base and 5 bases, with 8 bases remaining between them.